The 5 T cell receptor beta chains given below trace back to one sample, sequenced in a study of blood T cell repertoires in COVID-19. Repertoires were generated with immunoSEQ multiplex PCR, while TCRdb's copy carries only in-frame clones and drops some. The repertoire holds about 70,000 clones, with approximately 86% as singletons. Material for sequencing was peripheral blood. The receptors originated from a human donor in a cohort sampled during active COVID-19.

In its sample, this clone was seen once. CDR3 residues: CASSLDGTSGENEQFF. In DNA, the CDR3 is TGTGCCAGCAGCCTCGATGGGACTAGCGGGGAAAATGAGCAGTTCTTC. The V and J genes are TRBV3-1 (or the pseudogene TRBV3-2) and TRBJ2-1, with 13 bases fitting TRBD2. Germline values: CDR1 LGHDT, CDR2 YNNKEL (reference sequence). J lost 7 bases, V lost 4 bases, and 7 bases had no gene match. This CDR3 contains 16 residues.

CDR3 sequence reads: CASSLVLEAFF. The CDR3 bases are TGTGCCAGCAGCTTAGTCCTGGAAGCTTTCTTT. V is TRBV7-9 and J is TRBJ1-1, with D unresolved. The CDR3 extends over 11 amino acids. Germline values: CDR1 SEHNR, CDR2 FQNEAQ (reference sequence). The ends were cut back, 1 base at V and 8 bases at J, with 5 bases in the middle.

This chain links TRBV2 with TRBJ1-3, with 7 bases fitting TRBD1. The CDR3 totals 14 residues. Trimming cost V 4 bases and J 2 bases; bases outside gene matches: 2. The V gene's germline CDR1 is SNHLY and CDR2 FYNNEI. The CDR3 protein is CASSVQGPGNTIYF. CDR3 in DNA: TGTGCCAGCAGTGTACAGGGGCCTGGAAACACCATATATTTT.

J is TRBJ2-3 and V is TRBV10-1; TRBD1 matches 9 bases. V shed 7 bases and J 2 bases; nucleotides not matched to a gene: 4. Germline V gene lookup returns CDR1 WNHNN and CDR2 SYGVQD (reference sequence). The CDR3 has 14 residues. The CDR3 region is CASNRDRDTDTQYF. For the CDR3, the DNA is TGCGCCAGCAACCGGGACAGGGACACAGATACGCAGTATTTT.

This sequence joins TRBV6-4 and TRBJ1-1, with 8 nucleotides matching TRBD1. CDR3 length: 16 residues. J gave up 1 base and V 4 bases, and 8 bases lay outside the gene matches. CDR1 MRHNA and CDR2 SNTAGT come from the germline V gene. The CDR3 sequence: CASSGALDRANTEAFF. The DNA for the CDR3 is TGTGCCAGCAGTGGAGCCCTGGACAGGGCGAACACTGAAGCTTTCTTT.